This T cell receptor (beta chain) was captured in a study of early T cells in non-severe SARS-CoV-2 infection. A single record per CDR3 protein comes from TCRdb applying MiXCR to the 5' RACE reads. The sample lists roughly 51,000 distinct CDR3 sequences, 8.5% to 10% seen once, with roughly 8.7% in the top ten. Germline trimming cut 5 bases from V and 7 bases from J; bases unmatched to any gene: 11. The CDR3 has 16 residues. Sequenced material: whole blood. This receptor was taken from an adult who was a healthcare worker with PCR-confirmed SARS-CoV-2 infection or an uninfected control (not recorded which). The V and J genes are TRBV12-3 or TRBV12-4 and TRBJ1-4, with 9 bases fitting TRBD1. CDR3 protein: CASSNQPGQGSEKLFF. The DNA for the CDR3 is TGTGCCAGCAGTAATCAGCCGGGACAGGGCTCTGAAAAACTGTTTTTT.